A selection of T cell receptor beta chains follows, all from one sample in a study of T cell changes during pregnancy in multiple sclerosis. TCRdb keeps only in-frame clones here, not all; method: immunoSEQ multiplex PCR. The sample yields around 73,000 clones, 85% to 95% seen once. The sequences come from peripheral blood, collected in the third trimester of pregnancy. The receptors derive from a female donor in good health, enrolled as a control in a pregnancy study. Each CDR3 is given with its conserved first and last residue. The order of the fields is V gene, D gene, clone size, J gene, CDR3 length, CDR3 DNA, CDR3 protein. The D gene is left open where the match is weak. Expanded clones get a size class; other rows say once, few or many, or leave the size out.

TRBV6-5,TRBD1,.,TRBJ1-5,14,TGTGCCAGCAGTTCGGGACAGGGTTATCAGCCCCAGCATTTT,CASSSGQGYQPQHF
TRBV18,TRBD2,.,TRBJ2-3,18,TGTGCCAGCTCATACCTGGCCAGCGGGGGAGGGAAGACAGATACGCAGTATTTT,CASSYLASGGGKTDTQYF
TRBV27,.,.,TRBJ2-7,15,TGTGCCAGCATGCTAACAGGGTGGGGCTCCTACGAGCAGTACTTC,CASMLTGWGSYEQYF
TRBV28,.,.,TRBJ1-1,15,TGTGCCAGCAGTCCGGGGGGGACGTCGAACACTGAAGCTTTCTTT,CASSPGGTSNTEAFF
TRBV2,.,.,TRBJ1-6,13,TGTGCCAGCAGTTATGGAGATAATTCACCCCTCCACTTT,CASSYGDNSPLHF
TRBV2,.,.,TRBJ1-2,13,TGTGCCAGCAGTGTTCTACAGTCCTATGGCTACACCTTC,CASSVLQSYGYTF
TRBV2,TRBD1,few,TRBJ1-6,14,TGTGCCAGCAGCGCTACAGGGGGGGATTCACCCCTCCACTTT,CASSATGGDSPLHF
TRBV11-2,.,.,TRBJ2-2,13,TGTGCCAGCAGCTTAGAGAGAGCCGGGGAGCTGTTTTTT,CASSLERAGELFF
TRBV28,.,.,TRBJ2-2,15,TGTGCCAGCAGTTTAGTTGGGACAAACACCGGGGAGCTGTTTTTT,CASSLVGTNTGELFF
TRBV23-1,TRBD1,.,TRBJ1-5,17,TGCGCCAGCACCTTCGCCTCAACCCGGACAGGGGGCCAGCCCCAGCATTTT,CASTFASTRTGGQPQHF
TRBV4-2,TRBD2,.,TRBJ2-7,19,TGTGCCAGCAGCCAAGTACGCGCTAGCGGGAGGGCCGTTTCCTACGAGCAGTACTTC,CASSQVRASGRAVSYEQYF
TRBV4-2,TRBD1,.,TRBJ2-1,12,TGTGCCAGCAGCCCCCAGGGGGATGAGCAGTTCTTC,CASSPQGDEQFF
TRBV28,.,.,TRBJ2-7,11,TGTGCCAGCAGTTTTTCAGACGAGCAGTACTTC,CASSFSDEQYF
TRBV7-6,.,few,TRBJ1-6,13,TGTGCCAGCAGCTTAGGGGAGAATTCACCCCTCCACTTT,CASSLGENSPLHF
TRBV6-4,TRBD2,.,TRBJ2-2,15,TGTGCCAGCAGTGGGAAAGCGGGAGATCTCGGGGAGCTGTTTTTT,CASSGKAGDLGELFF